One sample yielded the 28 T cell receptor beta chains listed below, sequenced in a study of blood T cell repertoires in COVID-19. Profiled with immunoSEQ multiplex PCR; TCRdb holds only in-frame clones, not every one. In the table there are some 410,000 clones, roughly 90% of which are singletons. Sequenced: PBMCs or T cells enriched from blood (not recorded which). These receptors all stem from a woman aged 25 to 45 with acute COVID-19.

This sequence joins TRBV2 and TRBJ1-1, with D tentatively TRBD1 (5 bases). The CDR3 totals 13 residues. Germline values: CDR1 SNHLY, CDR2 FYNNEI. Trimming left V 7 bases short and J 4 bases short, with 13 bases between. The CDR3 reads CASIRVGGTEAFF. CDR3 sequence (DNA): TGTGCCAGCATCAGGGTGGGGGGCACTGAAGCTTTCTTT.

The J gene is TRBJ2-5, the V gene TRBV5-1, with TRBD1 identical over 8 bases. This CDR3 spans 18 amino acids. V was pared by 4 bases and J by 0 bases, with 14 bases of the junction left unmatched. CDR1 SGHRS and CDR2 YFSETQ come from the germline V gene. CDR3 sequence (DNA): TGCGCCAGCAGCAGATATTTCGACAGGGGCCAGTACCAAGAGACCCAGTACTTC. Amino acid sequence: CASSRYFDRGQYQETQYF.

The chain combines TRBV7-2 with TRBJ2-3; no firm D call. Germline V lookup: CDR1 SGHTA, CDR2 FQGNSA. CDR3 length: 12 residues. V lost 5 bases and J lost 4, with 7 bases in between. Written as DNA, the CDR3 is TGTGCCAGCAGCCTTTTCGCAGATACGCAGTATTTT. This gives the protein CASSLFADTQYF.

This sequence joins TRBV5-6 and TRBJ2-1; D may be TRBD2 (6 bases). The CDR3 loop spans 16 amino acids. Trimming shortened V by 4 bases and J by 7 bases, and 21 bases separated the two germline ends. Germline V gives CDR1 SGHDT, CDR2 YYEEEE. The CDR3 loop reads CASSTSSAPFKNEQFF. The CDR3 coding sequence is TGTGCCAGCAGCACATCTAGCGCCCCCTTCAAAAATGAGCAGTTCTTC. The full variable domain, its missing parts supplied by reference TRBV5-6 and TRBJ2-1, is DAGVTQSPTHLIKTRGQQVTLRCSPKSGHDTVSWYQQALGQGPQFIFQYYEEEERQRGNFPDRFSGHQFPNYSSELNVNALLLGDSALYLCASSTSSAPFKNEQFFGPGTRLTVL.

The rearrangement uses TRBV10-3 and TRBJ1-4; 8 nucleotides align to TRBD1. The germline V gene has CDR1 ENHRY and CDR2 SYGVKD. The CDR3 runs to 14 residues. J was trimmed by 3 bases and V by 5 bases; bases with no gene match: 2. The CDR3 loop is CAISRTGPNEKLFF. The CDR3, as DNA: TGTGCCATCAGTCGGACAGGGCCTAATGAAAAACTGTTTTTT.

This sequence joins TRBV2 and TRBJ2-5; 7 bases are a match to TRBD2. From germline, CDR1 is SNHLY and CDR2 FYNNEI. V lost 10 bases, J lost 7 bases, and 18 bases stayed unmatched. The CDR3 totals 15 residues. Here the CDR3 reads CATLKQLALRGTQYF. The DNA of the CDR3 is TGTGCCACCCTGAAACAACTAGCGCTGCGAGGGACCCAGTACTTC. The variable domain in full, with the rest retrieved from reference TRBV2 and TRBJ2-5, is EPEVTQTPSHQVTQMGQEVILRCVPISNHLYFYWYRQILGQKVEFLVSFYNNEISEKSEIFDDQFSVERPDGSNFTLKIRSTKLEDSAMYFCATLKQLALRGTQYFGPGTRLLVL.

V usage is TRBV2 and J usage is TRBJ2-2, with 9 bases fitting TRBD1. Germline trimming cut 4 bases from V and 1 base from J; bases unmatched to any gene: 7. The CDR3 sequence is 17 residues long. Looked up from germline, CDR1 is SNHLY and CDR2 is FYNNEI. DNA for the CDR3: TGTGCCAGCAGTGCCAAACAGGGACAGGGGAACACCGGGGAGCTGTTTTTT. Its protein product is CASSAKQGQGNTGELFF.

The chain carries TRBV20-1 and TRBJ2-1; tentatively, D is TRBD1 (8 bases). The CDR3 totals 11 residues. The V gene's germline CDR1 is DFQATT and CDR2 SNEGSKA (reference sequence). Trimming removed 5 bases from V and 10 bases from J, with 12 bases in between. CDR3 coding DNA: TGCAGTGCTCACAGGGGGGGGGAGCAGTTCTTC. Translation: CSAHRGGEQFF.

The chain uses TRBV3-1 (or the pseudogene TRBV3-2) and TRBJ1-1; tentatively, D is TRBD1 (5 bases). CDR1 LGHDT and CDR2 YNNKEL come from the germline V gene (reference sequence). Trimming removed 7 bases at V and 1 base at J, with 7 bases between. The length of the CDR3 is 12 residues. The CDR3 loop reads CASTQGNTEAFF. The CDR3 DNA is TGTGCCAGCACTCAGGGGAACACTGAAGCTTTCTTT.

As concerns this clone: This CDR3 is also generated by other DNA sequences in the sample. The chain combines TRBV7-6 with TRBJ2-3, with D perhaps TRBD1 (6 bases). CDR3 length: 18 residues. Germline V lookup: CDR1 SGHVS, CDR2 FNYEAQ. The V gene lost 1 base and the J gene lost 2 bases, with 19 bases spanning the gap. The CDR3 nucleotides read TGTGCCAGCAGCTTAGTCCCCCTCCGTGGGGGCCACACAGATACGCAGTATTTT. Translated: CASSLVPLRGGHTDTQYF.

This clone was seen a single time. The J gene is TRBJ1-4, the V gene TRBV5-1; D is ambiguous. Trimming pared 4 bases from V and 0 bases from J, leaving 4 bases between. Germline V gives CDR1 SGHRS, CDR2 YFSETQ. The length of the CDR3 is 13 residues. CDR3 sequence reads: CASSTATNEKLFF. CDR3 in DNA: TGCGCCAGCAGCACGGCAACTAATGAAAAACTGTTTTTT.

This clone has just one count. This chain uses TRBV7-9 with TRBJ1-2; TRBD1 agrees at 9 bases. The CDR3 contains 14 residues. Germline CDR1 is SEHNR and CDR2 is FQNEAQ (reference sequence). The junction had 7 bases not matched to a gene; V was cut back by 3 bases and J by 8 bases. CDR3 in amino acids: CASSLGQGPSGYTF. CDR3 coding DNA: TGTGCCAGCAGCTTGGGACAGGGCCCTAGCGGCTACACCTTC.

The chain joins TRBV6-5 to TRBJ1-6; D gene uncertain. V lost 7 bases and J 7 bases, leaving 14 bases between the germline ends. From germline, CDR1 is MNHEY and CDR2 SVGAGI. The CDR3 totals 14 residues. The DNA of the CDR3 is TGTGCCAGCACTCAGGTGATAACCAATTCACCCCTCCACTTT. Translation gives CASTQVITNSPLHF.

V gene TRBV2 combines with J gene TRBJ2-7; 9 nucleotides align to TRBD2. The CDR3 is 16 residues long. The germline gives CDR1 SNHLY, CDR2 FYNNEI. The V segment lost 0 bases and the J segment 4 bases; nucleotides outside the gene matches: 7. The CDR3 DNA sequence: TGTGCCAGCAGTGAAGCGCGGGGTAGCGGGGGTTACGAGCAGTACTTC. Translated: CASSEARGSGGYEQYF. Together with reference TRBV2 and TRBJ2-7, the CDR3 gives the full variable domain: EPEVTQTPSHQVTQMGQEVILRCVPISNHLYFYWYRQILGQKVEFLVSFYNNEISEKSEIFDDQFSVERPDGSNFTLKIRSTKLEDSAMYFCASSEARGSGGYEQYFGPGTRLTVT.

The CDR3 region has the DNA TGTGCCACCAGTGATCTGCCCTTAGCGGGGGGCGGTTTAAATGAGCAGTTCTTC. Translating gives CATSDLPLAGGGLNEQFF. This chain joins TRBV24-1 and TRBJ2-1, with 10 bases matching TRBD2. The length of the CDR3 is 18 residues. Germline V lookup: CDR1 KGHDR, CDR2 SFDVKD. J lost 7 bases, V lost 3 bases, and 14 bases had no gene match.

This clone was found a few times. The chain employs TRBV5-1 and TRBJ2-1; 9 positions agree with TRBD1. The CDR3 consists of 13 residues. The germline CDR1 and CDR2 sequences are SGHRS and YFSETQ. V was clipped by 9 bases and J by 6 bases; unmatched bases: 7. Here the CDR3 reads CATCPGQGNEQFF. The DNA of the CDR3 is TGCGCCACCTGTCCGGGACAGGGCAATGAGCAGTTCTTC.

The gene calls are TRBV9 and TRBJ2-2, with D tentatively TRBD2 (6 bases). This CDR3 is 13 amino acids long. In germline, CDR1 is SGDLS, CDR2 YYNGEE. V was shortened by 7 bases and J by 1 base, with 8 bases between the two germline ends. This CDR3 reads CASGTQNTGELFF. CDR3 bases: TGTGCCAGCGGGACTCAGAACACCGGGGAGCTGTTTTTT. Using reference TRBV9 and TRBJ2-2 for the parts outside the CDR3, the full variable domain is DSGVTQTPKHLITATGQRVTLRCSPRSGDLSVYWYQQSLDQGLQFLIQYYNGEERAKGNILERFSAQQFPDLHSELNLSSLELGDSALYFCASGTQNTGELFFGEGSRLTVL.

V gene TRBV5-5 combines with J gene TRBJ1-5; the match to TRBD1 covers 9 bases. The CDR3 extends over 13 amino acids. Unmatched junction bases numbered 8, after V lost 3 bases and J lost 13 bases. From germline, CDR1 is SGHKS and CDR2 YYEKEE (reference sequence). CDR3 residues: CASSSPGQGSQHF. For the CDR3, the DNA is TGTGCCAGCAGCTCCCCGGGACAGGGTTCGCAGCATTTT.

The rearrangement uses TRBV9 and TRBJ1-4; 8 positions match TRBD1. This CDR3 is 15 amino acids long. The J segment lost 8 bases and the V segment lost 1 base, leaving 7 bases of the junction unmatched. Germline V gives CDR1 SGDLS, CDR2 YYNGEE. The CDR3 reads CASSVKGTGPEKLFF. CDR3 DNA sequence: TGTGCCAGCAGCGTAAAGGGGACAGGACCCGAAAAACTGTTTTTT.

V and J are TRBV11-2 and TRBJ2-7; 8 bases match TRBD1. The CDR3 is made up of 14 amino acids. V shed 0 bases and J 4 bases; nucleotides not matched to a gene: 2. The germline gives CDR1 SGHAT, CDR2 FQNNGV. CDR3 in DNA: TGTGCCAGCAGCTTAGACAGGGGGCCATACGAGCAGTACTTC. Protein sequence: CASSLDRGPYEQYF. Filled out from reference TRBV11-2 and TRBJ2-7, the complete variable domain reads EAGVAQSPRYKIIEKRQSVAFWCNPISGHATLYWYQQILGQGPKLLIQFQNNGVVDDSQLPKDRFSAERLKGVDSTLKIQPAKLEDSAVYLCASSLDRGPYEQYFGPGTRLTVT.

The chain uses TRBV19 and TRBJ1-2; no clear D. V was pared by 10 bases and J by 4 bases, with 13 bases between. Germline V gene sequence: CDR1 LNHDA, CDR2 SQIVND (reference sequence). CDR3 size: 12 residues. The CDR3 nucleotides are TGTGCCACCCTGACACCCCGCTATGGCTACACCTTC. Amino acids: CATLTPRYGYTF. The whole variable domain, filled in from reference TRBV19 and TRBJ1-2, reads DGGITQSPKYLFRKEGQNVTLSCEQNLNHDAMYWYRQDPGQGLRLIYYSQIVNDFQKGDIAEGYSVSREKKESFPLTVTSAQKNPTAFYLCATLTPRYGYTFGSGTRLTVV.

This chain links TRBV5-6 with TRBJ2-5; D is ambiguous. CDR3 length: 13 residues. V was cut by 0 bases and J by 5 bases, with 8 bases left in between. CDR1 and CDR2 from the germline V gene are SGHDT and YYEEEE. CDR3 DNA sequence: TGTGCCAGCAGCTTGGGAGGCCAGGAGACCCAGTACTTC. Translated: CASSLGGQETQYF.

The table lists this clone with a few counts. CDR3: CASSLTSPSYEQYF. CDR3 in DNA: TGTGCCAGCAGCCTGACTAGCCCCTCCTACGAGCAGTACTTC. The chain is built from TRBV7-6 and TRBJ2-7; 7 positions match TRBD2. Germline V lookup: CDR1 SGHVS, CDR2 FNYEAQ. CDR3 size: 14 residues. J gave up 0 bases and V 5 bases, and 4 bases lay outside the gene matches.

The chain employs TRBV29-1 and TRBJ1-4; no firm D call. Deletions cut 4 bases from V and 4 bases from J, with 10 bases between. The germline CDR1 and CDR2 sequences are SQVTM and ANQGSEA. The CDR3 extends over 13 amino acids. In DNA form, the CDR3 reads TGCAGCGTTGTAAGGACTAATAATGAAAAACTGTTTTTT. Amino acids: CSVVRTNNEKLFF.

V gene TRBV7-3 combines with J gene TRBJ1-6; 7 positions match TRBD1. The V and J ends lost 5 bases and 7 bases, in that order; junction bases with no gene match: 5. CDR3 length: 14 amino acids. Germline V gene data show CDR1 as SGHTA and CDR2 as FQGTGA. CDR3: CASSRTGVNSPLHF. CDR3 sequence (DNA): TGTGCCAGCAGCCGTACAGGGGTGAATTCACCCCTCCACTTT. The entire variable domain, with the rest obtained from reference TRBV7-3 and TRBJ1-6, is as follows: GAGVSQTPSNKVTEKGKYVELRCDPISGHTALYWYRQSLGQGPEFLIYFQGTGAADDSGLPNDRFFAVRPEGSVSTLKIQRTERGDSAVYLCASSRTGVNSPLHFGNGTRLTVT.

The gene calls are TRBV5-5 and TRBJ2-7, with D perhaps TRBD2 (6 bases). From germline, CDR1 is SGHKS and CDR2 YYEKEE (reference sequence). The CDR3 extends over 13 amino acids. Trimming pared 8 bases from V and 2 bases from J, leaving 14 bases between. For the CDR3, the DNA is TGTGCCAGTATCGGGGGAGATGCCTACGAGCAGTACTTC. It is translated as CASIGGDAYEQYF.

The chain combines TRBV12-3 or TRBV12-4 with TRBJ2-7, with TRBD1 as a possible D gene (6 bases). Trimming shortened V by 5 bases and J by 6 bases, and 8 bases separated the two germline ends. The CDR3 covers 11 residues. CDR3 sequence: CASSQGTEQYF. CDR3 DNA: TGTGCCAGCAGTCAGGGGACCGAGCAGTACTTC.

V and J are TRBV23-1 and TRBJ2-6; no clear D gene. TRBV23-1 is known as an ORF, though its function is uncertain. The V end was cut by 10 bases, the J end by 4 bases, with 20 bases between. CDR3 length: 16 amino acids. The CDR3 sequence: CATHPAGTDGANVLTF. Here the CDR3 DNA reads TGCGCCACCCACCCCGCAGGCACAGACGGGGCCAACGTCCTGACTTTC.